These 6 T cell receptor beta chains came from one sample sequenced in a study of cytomegalovirus exposure and HLA in healthy donors. Repertoires were generated with immunoSEQ multiplex PCR, while TCRdb's copy carries only in-frame clones and drops some. The data hold about 150,000 clones, with just over 85% observed a single time. The specimen sequenced was PBMCs. Receptor source: a human donor in good health.

Only one count was recorded for this clone. The rearrangement links TRBV5-1 to TRBJ1-1; no clear D gene. Trimming removed 2 bases from V and 0 bases from J, with 5 bases in between. Looked up from germline, CDR1 is SGHRS and CDR2 is YFSETQ. This CDR3 spans 13 amino acids. The CDR3 coding sequence is TGCGCCAGCAGCTTTTCAATGAACACTGAAGCTTTCTTT. Translated: CASSFSMNTEAFF.

The rearrangement links TRBV27 to TRBJ2-7; TRBD2 aligns across 8 bases. The V gene end was trimmed by 5 bases and the J gene end by 4 bases; junction bases not matched to a gene: 10. The CDR3 has 15 residues. The germline gives CDR1 MNHEY, CDR2 SMNVEV (reference sequence). The CDR3 protein is CASSRFTGGIYEQYF. CDR3 nucleotide sequence: TGTGCCAGCAGTAGGTTTACGGGAGGGATATACGAGCAGTACTTC.

The chain uses TRBV12-5 and TRBJ2-7, with a possible D match to TRBD2 (6 bases). The CDR3 is 12 residues long. The germline gives CDR1 LGHNT, CDR2 FRNRAP. V lost 4 bases and J 6 bases, leaving 10 bases between the germline ends. The CDR3 DNA sequence: TGTGCTAGTGGTTCTCCGCGGGGCGAGCAGTACTTC. It translates to CASGSPRGEQYF.

The chain recombines TRBV28 with TRBJ1-5; a weak D match, TRBD1 (5 bases). Germline CDR1 is MDHEN and CDR2 is SYDVKM. The CDR3 is 16 amino acids. The V gene lost 5 bases and the J gene lost 4 bases, with 18 bases spanning the gap. The CDR3 sequence: CASSGGRRGGNQPQHF. CDR3 bases: TGTGCCAGCAGTGGGGGGAGGAGGGGAGGTAATCAGCCCCAGCATTTT.

The chain recombines TRBV9 with TRBJ2-2; D unresolved. V was cut by 4 bases and J by 6 bases, with 7 bases left in between. The germline V gene encodes CDR1 SGDLS and CDR2 YYNGEE. This CDR3 spans 12 amino acids. The DNA of the CDR3 is TGTGCCAGCAGCCCCCATCCCGGGGAGCTGTTTTTT. Residues: CASSPHPGELFF.

J is TRBJ1-2 and V is TRBV6-5, with D hard to call. The CDR3 contains 14 residues. The V end lost 3 bases, the J end lost 4 bases, and 12 bases lay between the germline ends. Germline V CDR1 and CDR2: MNHEY, SVGAGI. In DNA form, the CDR3 reads TGTGCCAGCAGTTATCGGGAAACCGGCTATGGCTACACCTTC. Amino acids: CASSYRETGYGYTF.